Below are 13 T cell receptor beta chains sequenced from a single sample in a study of T cells in Graves' hyperthyroidism and ophthalmopathy. TCR beta CDR3 regions were amplified from RNA transcripts. Primed by the HTBI set, a first-round RT-PCR was run on the TCR CDR3. Via MiXCR, TCRdb re-called the multiplex PCR reads, giving one row per CDR3 protein. The table includes about 600,000 distinct CDR3 sequences, more than 15% detected once. The sequencing sample was made of blood. All receptors come from a middle-aged woman with Graves' ophthalmopathy.

In the case of this clonotype: It is likely a read error, because the conserved phenylalanine at the end of the CDR3 is missing. This chain connects TRBV28 to TRBJ2-5, with D unresolved. V was cut by 3 bases and J by 1 base, with 12 bases left in between. The CDR3 totals 15 residues. CDR1 MDHEN and CDR2 SYDVKM come from the germline V gene. The CDR3 loop is CASSFRKGGQETQYS. Here the CDR3 DNA reads TGTGCCAGCAGTTTCCGGAAAGGTGGCCAAGAGACCCAGTACTCC.

As regards this clonotype: A single base separates this from a much larger clone, so it may be a read error. The chain is built from TRBV3-1 and TRBJ2-4; D not certain. The germline V gene encodes CDR1 LGHDT and CDR2 YNNKEL (reference sequence). The length of the CDR3 is 14 residues. CDR3 sequence reads: CTSSQVAAKNIQYF. The CDR3 DNA reads as TGTACCAGCAGCCAAGTTGCCGCGAAAAACATTCAGTACTTC.

This clonotype was seen ten or more times. The genes are TRBV10-2 and TRBJ2-7; 14 bases agree with TRBD2. Germline V lookup: CDR1 WSHSY, CDR2 SAAADI. The CDR3 runs 15 residues. The ends lost 6 bases at V and 1 base at J; junction bases unmatched: 2. This CDR3 is CASRGTSGGSYEQYF. CDR3 nucleotides: TGCGCCAGCAGGGGGACTAGCGGGGGATCCTACGAGCAGTACTTC.

There are many counts of this clonotype. This chain connects TRBV6-2 or TRBV6-3 to TRBJ1-2; TRBD1 agrees at 7 bases. The CDR3 loop spans 14 amino acids. The V gene end was trimmed by 1 base and the J gene end by 9 bases; junction bases not matched to a gene: 8. Germline V gene sequence: CDR1 MNHEY, CDR2 SVGEGT. The CDR3 loop reads CASSYLLGGQSYTF. DNA of the CDR3: TGTGCCAGCAGTTACTTATTAGGGGGACAGAGCTACACCTTC.

This clonotype has at least ten counts. The chain is built from TRBV14 and TRBJ2-3; 10 bases are shared with TRBD1. The CDR3 runs 16 residues. Germline V gives CDR1 SGHDN, CDR2 FVKESK. After removal of 1 base from V and 4 bases from J, the junction contained 5 bases not matched to a gene. CDR3 DNA: TGTGCCAGCAGCCAAGGACAGGGGGCGTGGGCAGATACGCAGTATTTT. Protein sequence: CASSQGQGAWADTQYF.

This clonotype was seen ten or more times. The rearrangement links TRBV7-8 to TRBJ2-7; 9 positions match TRBD1. V was pared by 1 base and J by 6 bases, with 7 bases of the junction left unmatched. CDR1 is SGHVS and CDR2 is FQNEAQ in the germline V gene. This CDR3 has 15 residues. CDR3 loop: CASSLDGQGLREQYF. For the CDR3, the DNA is TGTGCCAGCAGCTTAGATGGACAGGGGCTACGCGAGCAGTACTTC.

This chain joins TRBV11-2 and TRBJ1-3; no firm D call. CDR3 length: 15 residues. Trimming pared 5 bases from V and 2 bases from J, leaving 13 bases between. The germline V gene encodes CDR1 SGHAT and CDR2 FQNNGV. In DNA form, the CDR3 reads TGTGCCAGCAGCCAATTGTCCGGGACTGGAAACACCATATATTTT. Amino acid sequence: CASSQLSGTGNTIYF.

This clonotype showed up many times. At one of its ends the junction is not consistent with the germline gene, which may arise from a read error. The chain uses TRBV7-2 and TRBJ2-1; TRBD1 is a possible D gene (7 bases). The CDR3 extends over 17 amino acids. CDR1 is SGHTA, CDR2 FQGNSA, per germline. CDR3 in DNA: TGTGCCAGCAGCCACCCACCAGGGGGAGGCTCCCACAATGAGCAGTTCTTC. Protein: CASSHPPGGGSHNEQFF.

This clonotype was detected a few times. The gene calls are TRBV2 and TRBJ1-1; TRBD1 aligns across 10 bases. The V and J ends lost 2 bases and 5 bases, in that order; junction bases with no gene match: 5. Per germline, CDR1 SNHLY and CDR2 FYNNEI. The CDR3 runs 15 residues. The CDR3 loop is CASSEYPGQGTEAFF. DNA of the CDR3: TGTGCCAGCAGTGAATACCCGGGACAGGGGACTGAAGCTTTCTTT.

In this sample, this clonotype turned up many times. The CDR3: CAISEREGQGAFF. In nucleotides, the CDR3 is TGTGCCATCAGTGAAAGGGAAGGACAGGGAGCTTTCTTT. The genes are TRBV10-3 and TRBJ1-1; the match to TRBD1 covers 8 bases. The germline V gene encodes CDR1 ENHRY and CDR2 SYGVKD. V gave up 3 bases and J gave up 10 bases; unmatched junction bases: 7. This CDR3 spans 13 amino acids.

This clonotype was seen at least ten times. The rearrangement links TRBV11-2 to TRBJ1-1; D not certain. Per germline, CDR1 SGHAT and CDR2 FQNNGV. The CDR3 totals 15 residues. Trimming left V 3 bases short and J 1 base short, with 12 bases between. CDR3 residues: CASSFRGGKNTEAFF. In DNA, the CDR3 is TGTGCCAGCAGCTTTCGAGGCGGCAAGAACACTGAAGCTTTCTTT.

This clonotype was seen a few times. This chain connects TRBV7-8 to TRBJ1-3; D is unresolved. Trimming removed 5 bases at V and 0 bases at J, with 29 bases between. The CDR3 runs 21 residues. Germline values: CDR1 SGHVS, CDR2 FQNEAQ. The CDR3 loop is CASSLGRVALSYVSSGNTIYF. The CDR3 region has the DNA TGTGCCAGCAGCCTTGGGAGGGTCGCGCTATCATACGTCAGCTCTGGAAACACCATATATTTT.

On this clonotype: Since no conserved phenylalanine or tryptophan closes the CDR3, a read error is the likely cause. V gene TRBV7-8 combines with J gene TRBJ1-1; TRBD1 matches at 7 bases. The CDR3 contains 15 residues. Looked up from germline, CDR1 is SGHVS and CDR2 is FQNEAQ. Trimming cost V 7 bases and J 4 bases; bases outside gene matches: 12. The CDR3: CASTEQGQVGTEAFS. In DNA form, the CDR3 reads TGTGCCAGCACCGAACAGGGGCAAGTGGGCACTGAAGCTTTCTCT.